Presented here are 26 T cell receptor beta chains from one specimen sequenced in a study of STAT5B mutations in CD4+ large granular lymphocyte leukemia. Sequencing used immunoSEQ multiplex PCR; TCRdb keeps in-frame clones, though not all of them. The table records 20,000 or so clones, more than 75% of them present only once. Sequences were obtained from CD4+ T cells from blood buffy coats. The receptor source for this set is a human donor in good health.

The chain has TRBV11-1 and TRBJ2-3; 11 nucleotides align to TRBD2. The CDR3 totals 16 residues. J was trimmed by 10 bases and V by 2 bases; bases with no gene match: 11. Germline lookup yields CDR1 SGHAT and CDR2 FQDESV (reference sequence). CDR3 loop: CASSLRTSGFRRPQYF. CDR3 in DNA: TGTGCCAGCAGCTTACGGACTAGCGGGTTTCGACGTCCGCAGTATTTT.

The table lists this clone with a few counts. Here the CDR3 reads CASSLWAGGGEKLFF. CDR3 nucleotides: TGTGCCAGCAGCTTGTGGGCGGGAGGGGGTGAAAAACTGTTTTTT. This chain uses TRBV5-4 with TRBJ1-4; perhaps TRBD1 as D (6 bases). The germline V and J ends were trimmed by 1 base and 7 bases, with 14 bases remaining between them. Per the germline V gene, CDR1 is SGHNT and CDR2 is YYREEE (reference sequence). There are 15 residues in the CDR3.

The genes are TRBV27 and TRBJ2-7; TRBD2 is a possible D gene (5 bases). Germline assignment: CDR1 MNHEY and CDR2 SMNVEV (reference sequence). V was clipped by 6 bases and J by 0 bases, with 12 bases between them. This CDR3 has 14 residues. For the CDR3, the DNA is TGTGCCAGCAGAAAAGGGAGCCTCTCCTACGAGCAGTACTTC. Its protein is CASRKGSLSYEQYF.

The chain employs TRBV6-5 and TRBJ1-5, with D tentatively TRBD1 (6 bases). The CDR3 totals 14 residues. Germline-derived CDR1 and CDR2 are MNHEY and SVGAGI. Trimming shortened V by 6 bases and J by 9 bases, and 18 bases separated the two germline ends. The CDR3 DNA sequence: TGTGCCAGCAGCGGGACATCCCTAGGGCGGCCCCAGCATTTT. Residues: CASSGTSLGRPQHF.

This chain connects TRBV6-5 to TRBJ1-1; D possibly corresponds to TRBD1 (6 bases). V lost 0 bases, J lost 5 bases, and 16 bases lay in between. The germline gives CDR1 MNHEY, CDR2 SVGAGI. The CDR3 has 16 amino acids. For the CDR3, the DNA is TGTGCCAGCAGTTACTCACAGGGTTCGAGGAGGACTGAAGCTTTCTTT. This codes for CASSYSQGSRRTEAFF.

The chain carries TRBV15 and TRBJ1-6, with 8 bases matching TRBD1. The CDR3 length is 15 residues. CDR1 is LNHNV, CDR2 YYDKDF, per germline (reference sequence). With 2 bases clipped from V and 7 bases from J, the junction kept 4 bases outside the gene matches. DNA for the CDR3: TGTGCCACCAGCAGAAAGGACAGGGCGAATTCACCCCTCCACTTT. Amino acids: CATSRKDRANSPLHF.

The gene calls are TRBV28 and TRBJ1-5; 7 bases fit TRBD1. Trimming removed 4 bases from V and 4 bases from J; junction bases left unmatched: 7. The germline V gene encodes CDR1 MDHEN and CDR2 SYDVKM. This CDR3 spans 15 amino acids. This CDR3 reads CASSSPQGVNQPQHF. DNA for the CDR3: TGTGCCAGCAGTTCCCCCCAGGGGGTTAATCAGCCCCAGCATTTT.

The chain couples TRBV28 to TRBJ1-2; 12 bases fit TRBD1. The ends lost 5 bases at V and 3 bases at J; junction bases unmatched: 4. The CDR3 is made up of 15 amino acids. Germline CDR1 reads MDHEN; CDR2 reads SYDVKM. CDR3 region: CASSGTGGKHYGYTF. In DNA, the CDR3 is TGTGCCAGCAGTGGGACAGGGGGCAAGCACTATGGCTACACCTTC.

The chain combines TRBV30 with TRBJ2-6; a possible D gene is TRBD2 (7 bases). This CDR3 region has 16 residues. The V end was cut by 3 bases, the J end by 1 base, with 13 bases between. Per germline, CDR1 GTSNPN and CDR2 SVGIG (reference sequence). The CDR3 DNA is TGTGCCTGGAGGACACAGGGAGGGTCTGGGGCCAACGTCCTGACTTTC. This encodes CAWRTQGGSGANVLTF.

The V and J genes are TRBV7-2 and TRBJ1-5; 7 bases fit TRBD1. The CDR3 sequence is 14 residues long. Germline V gene lookup returns CDR1 SGHTA and CDR2 FQGNSA. The V segment lost 4 bases and the J segment 6 bases; nucleotides outside the gene matches: 6. The CDR3 here is CASSSTGVVQPQHF. DNA of the CDR3: TGTGCCAGCAGCTCCACAGGGGTGGTTCAGCCCCAGCATTTT.

The chain has TRBV6-6 and TRBJ1-1, with a weak D call TRBD1 (6 bases). Between the trimmed V and J ends, which lost 5 bases and 1 base, there was a span of 11 bases. Germline V gene sequence: CDR1 MNHNY, CDR2 SVGAGI (reference sequence). The CDR3 extends over 14 amino acids. CDR3 amino acids: CASSRGTSNTEAFF. CDR3 bases: TGTGCCAGCAGTCGGGGGACATCGAACACTGAAGCTTTCTTT.

CDR3 nucleotides: TGTGCCAGCAGTCGACAGGACCTCATGAACACTGAAGCTTTCTTT. Its protein is CASSRQDLMNTEAFF. The chain couples TRBV27 to TRBJ1-1, with a possible D match to TRBD1 (6 bases). The ends were cut back, 5 bases at V and 0 bases at J, with 13 bases in the middle. CDR1 is MNHEY and CDR2 is SMNVEV in the germline V gene (reference sequence). The CDR3 consists of 15 residues.

The chain couples TRBV18 to TRBJ2-7; a weak D match, TRBD1 (5 bases). Trimming left V 5 bases short and J 0 bases short, with 14 bases between. The CDR3 length is 15 residues. Germline lookup yields CDR1 KGHSH and CDR2 LQKENI. The CDR3 DNA reads TGTGCCAGCTCATCCCAGGGTTGGGACTCCTACGAGCAGTACTTC. Translated: CASSSQGWDSYEQYF. The full variable domain, completed using reference TRBV18 and TRBJ2-7, is NAGVMQNPRHLVRRRGQEARLRCSPMKGHSHVYWYRQLPEEGLKFMVYLQKENIIDESGMPKERFSAEFPKEGPSILRIQQVVRGDSAAYFCASSSQGWDSYEQYFGPGTRLTVT.

The chain joins TRBV5-1 to TRBJ2-3, with TRBD1 matching 8 bases. Germline V gene sequence: CDR1 SGHRS, CDR2 YFSETQ. The ends lost 4 bases at V and 5 bases at J; junction bases unmatched: 9. This CDR3 is built from 15 residues. CDR3 nucleotides: TGCGCCAGCAGCGTAGGGACAGGACCCGAAGATACGCAGTATTTT. Translating gives CASSVGTGPEDTQYF.

As DNA, the CDR3 is TGTGCCTGGAGTGTACGCAGGCGGGGGAGCACAGATACGCAGTATTTT. This encodes CAWSVRRRGSTDTQYF. The genes are TRBV30 and TRBJ2-3; 7 bases map to TRBD2. The germline gives CDR1 GTSNPN, CDR2 SVGIG (reference sequence). This CDR3 comprises 16 residues. V shed 0 bases, J shed 0 bases, and the junction held 6 bases outside the gene matches.

V gene TRBV28 combines with J gene TRBJ2-7, with D hard to call. Trimming pared 3 bases from V and 1 base from J, leaving 10 bases between. The germline V gene encodes CDR1 MDHEN and CDR2 SYDVKM. CDR3 length: 14 residues. CDR3 DNA sequence: TGTGCCAGCAGTTTTCGGCCTAGATCCTACGAGCAGTACTTC. It specifies CASSFRPRSYEQYF.

The rearrangement uses TRBV2 and TRBJ1-2; 7 nucleotides line up with TRBD1. J was trimmed by 2 bases and V by 4 bases; bases with no gene match: 1. CDR1 is SNHLY and CDR2 is FYNNEI in the germline V gene. The CDR3 length is 13 residues. CDR3 residues: CASSGQGNYGYTF. CDR3 in DNA: TGTGCCAGCAGTGGACAGGGCAACTATGGCTACACCTTC. The full variable domain, in which reference TRBV2 and TRBJ1-2 provide the parts outside the CDR3, is EPEVTQTPSHQVTQMGQEVILRCVPISNHLYFYWYRQILGQKVEFLVSFYNNEISEKSEIFDDQFSVERPDGSNFTLKIRSTKLEDSAMYFCASSGQGNYGYTFGSGTRLTVV.

The rearrangement links TRBV11-2 to TRBJ2-5; D tentatively fits TRBD1 or TRBD2 (5 bases each). This CDR3 region has 17 residues. Germline CDR1 is SGHAT and CDR2 is FQNNGV. The germline V and J ends were trimmed by 3 bases and 5 bases, with 22 bases remaining between them. CDR3 region: CASSLGVASSSVETQYF. The CDR3 nucleotides read TGTGCCAGCAGCTTGGGGGTGGCTAGCTCGTCGGTTGAGACCCAGTACTTC. The full variable domain, in which reference TRBV11-2 and TRBJ2-5 provide the parts outside the CDR3, is EAGVAQSPRYKIIEKRQSVAFWCNPISGHATLYWYQQILGQGPKLLIQFQNNGVVDDSQLPKDRFSAERLKGVDSTLKIQPAKLEDSAVYLCASSLGVASSSVETQYFGPGTRLLVL.

Only one count was recorded for this clone. This rearrangement joins TRBV7-9 to TRBJ1-4; tentative D call: TRBD1 (5 bases). This CDR3 has 16 amino acids. Germline V gives CDR1 SEHNR, CDR2 FQNEAQ (reference sequence). Trimming stripped 1 base from V and 7 bases from J, with 16 bases between. CDR3 sequence reads: CASSLGRRTGVEKLFF. As DNA, the CDR3 is TGTGCCAGCAGCTTAGGGAGGAGAACGGGGGTTGAAAAACTGTTTTTT. Variable domain in full (rest from reference TRBV7-9 and TRBJ1-4): DTGVSQNPRHKITKRGQNVTFRCDPISEHNRLYWYRQTLGQGPEFLTYFQNEAQLEKSRLLSDRFSAERPKGSFSTLEIQRTEQGDSAMYLCASSLGRRTGVEKLFFGSGTQLSVL.

The V call is TRBV5-1, the J call TRBJ2-1; no definite D call. Trimming stripped 2 bases from V and 0 bases from J, with 9 bases between. CDR1 and CDR2 (germline): SGHRS, YFSETQ. The CDR3 totals 15 residues. The DNA for the CDR3 is TGCGCCAGCAGCTTTGCCGTAGGCTCCTACAATGAGCAGTTCTTC. Its protein is CASSFAVGSYNEQFF.

The chain combines TRBV30 with TRBJ1-1; no clear D gene. The V gene lost 8 bases and the J gene lost 6 bases, with 16 bases spanning the gap. Germline assignment: CDR1 GTSNPN and CDR2 SVGIG (reference sequence). The CDR3 is 12 amino acids. In DNA form, the CDR3 reads TGTGCCCTTACAGTCGGCGAGGCTGAAGCTTTCTTT. Its translation is CALTVGEAEAFF.

The chain is built from TRBV5-1 and TRBJ2-1, with unresolved D. The CDR3 spans 12 residues. Germline V gene sequence: CDR1 SGHRS, CDR2 YFSETQ. V gave up 1 base and J gave up 6 bases, with 5 bases separating them. This CDR3 is CASSLPTNEQFF. The CDR3 nucleotides are TGCGCCAGCAGCTTGCCCACCAATGAGCAGTTCTTC.

The V gene is TRBV2, the J gene TRBJ1-2; perhaps TRBD1 as D (5 bases). Germline CDR1 is SNHLY and CDR2 is FYNNEI. Trimming removed 7 bases from V and 5 bases from J, with 14 bases in between. CDR3 size: 13 residues. CDR3 DNA sequence: TGTGCCAGCAAGACAGAGTTCGCTTATGGCTACACCTTC. It is translated as CASKTEFAYGYTF.

The chain uses TRBV28 and TRBJ2-7, with no clear D. V was shortened by 5 bases and J by 0 bases, with 14 bases between the two germline ends. The CDR3 is 15 residues long. Germline CDR1 reads MDHEN; CDR2 reads SYDVKM. CDR3 in DNA: TGTGCCAGCAGTGAAACCGGGTCCCTCTCCTACGAGCAGTACTTC. It codes for CASSETGSLSYEQYF.

The CDR3 sequence is CASSLLPGGYEQYF. The DNA of the CDR3 is TGTGCCAGCAGTCTACTCCCGGGGGGCTACGAGCAGTACTTC. This chain links TRBV9 with TRBJ2-7; the match to TRBD2 covers 7 bases. V was pared by 5 bases and J by 3 bases, with 8 bases of the junction left unmatched. Germline V lookup: CDR1 SGDLS, CDR2 YYNGEE. The CDR3 loop spans 14 amino acids.

The chain carries TRBV28 and TRBJ2-7; the match to TRBD1 covers 7 bases. Per the germline V gene, CDR1 is MDHEN and CDR2 is SYDVKM. The CDR3 is made up of 14 amino acids. V lost 6 bases, J lost 1 base, and 6 bases stayed unmatched. CDR3: CASRRRDRSYEQYF. CDR3 nucleotides: TGTGCCAGCAGGCGCCGGGACAGATCCTACGAGCAGTACTTC.